This T cell receptor beta chain was retrieved from a study of Ad26.COV2.S vaccination and SARS-CoV-2 variants. Treatment denoted: approximately 18 received Ad26.COV2.S at low or high dose, single or two shots; 5 received placebo; per-sample allocation not given. All samples were drawn on day 63, counting from the first vaccine or placebo injection. In Boston, the donor was an adult between 18-55 years of age. Profiled with immunoSEQ multiplex PCR; TCRdb holds only in-frame clones, not every one. Of about 320,000 clones detected, just under 85% appear once; the ten largest clones hold 2.1%. V lost 1 base, J lost 5 bases, and 8 bases lay in between. This CDR3 spans 13 amino acids. Germline V gives CDR1 LGHDT, CDR2 YNNKEL (reference sequence).

This TCR came from a person between 18 and 60 years old who received the Ad26.COV2.S COVID-19 vaccine or a placebo. The material sequenced was peripheral blood, taken in a trial of Ad26.COV2.S vaccine versus placebo. This chain joins TRBV3-1 (or the pseudogene TRBV3-2) and TRBJ1-1; D call uncertain. The CDR3 sequence: CASSQVRGTEAFF. Here the CDR3 DNA reads TGTGCCAGCAGCCAAGTTCGGGGTACTGAAGCTTTCTTT.